One T cell receptor beta chain is described in this entry. The germline V gene encodes CDR1 KGHDR and CDR2 SFDVKD. This CDR3 spans 18 amino acids. V gave up 0 bases and J gave up 0 bases, with 14 bases separating them. In assigning cohorts, the study relied on participant-reported clinical history. Each recovered donor of Cohort 3 presented with two negative PCRs, clearance, or symptom resolution. This sample was included in a study of blood T cell repertoires in COVID-19. TCRdb keeps only in-frame clones here, not all; method: immunoSEQ multiplex PCR. Of about 320,000 clones listed, roughly 89% were seen once; the top ten hold approximately 5%.

Material: PBMCs or T cells enriched from blood (not recorded which). The chain joins TRBV24-1 to TRBJ1-5; a weak D match, TRBD1 (5 bases). This sequence was found in a man in his sixties who had recovered from COVID-19. The CDR3 DNA sequence: TGTGCCACCAGTGATTTGGCAGGGAGGGTTTATAGCAATCAGCCCCAGCATTTT. Residues: CATSDLAGRVYSNQPQHF.